What follows are 27 T cell receptor beta chains derived from one specimen sequenced in a study of blood T cell repertoires in COVID-19. Some clones are missing from TCRdb's copy, which holds only in-frame ones; the method was immunoSEQ multiplex PCR. The table shows 210,000 or so clones, with around 80% occurring only once. The sequencing input was PBMCs or T cells enriched from blood (not recorded which). All receptors derive from a man aged 25 to 40 with acute COVID-19.

The gene calls are TRBV6-1 and TRBJ2-7; 7 positions match TRBD1. The CDR3 is made up of 15 amino acids. The germline gives CDR1 MNHNS, CDR2 SASEGT. Trimming cost V 2 bases and J 5 bases; bases outside gene matches: 9. CDR3 residues: CASSESETGHNEQYF. CDR3 nucleotides: TGTGCCAGCAGTGAATCGGAGACAGGGCACAACGAGCAGTACTTC.

This clone appeared once. The chain recombines TRBV7-9 with TRBJ1-2; a possible D gene is TRBD1 (6 bases). The CDR3 extends over 12 amino acids. Trimming stripped 2 bases from V and 6 bases from J, with 7 bases between. Germline values: CDR1 SEHNR, CDR2 FQNEAQ (reference sequence). This CDR3 is CASSLRQDGYTF. Here the CDR3 DNA reads TGTGCCAGCAGCTTAAGACAGGATGGCTACACCTTC.

The genes are TRBV6-5 and TRBJ1-6; a weak D match, TRBD1 (5 bases). CDR1 MNHEY and CDR2 SVGAGI come from the germline V gene. V shed 7 bases and J shed 6 bases, with 16 bases lying between them. The CDR3 has 15 amino acids. CDR3 sequence (DNA): TGTGCCAGCAAGGAGATCGTGGGGCTTAATTCACCCCTCCACTTT. This sequence encodes CASKEIVGLNSPLHF.

This sequence joins TRBV6-5 and TRBJ2-5; possibly TRBD2 for D (5 bases). CDR1 and CDR2 (germline): MNHEY, SVGAGI. V lost 6 bases, J lost 4 bases, and 12 bases lay in between. This CDR3 spans 13 amino acids. CDR3 DNA: TGTGCCAGCAGATCACCGGGATTAGAGACCCAGTACTTC. Its protein product is CASRSPGLETQYF.

The chain employs TRBV7-2 and TRBJ1-5, with D maybe TRBD1 (5 bases). Germline values: CDR1 SGHTA, CDR2 FQGNSA. The V end was cut by 5 bases, the J end by 7 bases, with 15 bases between. The CDR3 totals 14 residues. CDR3 in DNA: TGTGCCAGCAGCCGGCGCGGGGGTAACCAGCCCCAGCATTTT. Protein: CASSRRGGNQPQHF. The whole variable domain, filled in from reference TRBV7-2 and TRBJ1-5, reads GAGVSQSPSNKVTEKGKDVELRCDPISGHTALYWYRQSLGQGLEFLIYFQGNSAPDKSGLPSDRFSAERTGGSVSTLTIQRTQQEDSAVYLCASSRRGGNQPQHFGDGTRLSIL.

The rearrangement links TRBV7-3 to TRBJ1-2; TRBD1 matches 9 bases. The CDR3 length is 14 residues. The trim removed 1 base at V and 6 bases at J, leaving 3 bases unmatched. The germline V gene encodes CDR1 SGHTA and CDR2 FQGTGA. CDR3 sequence reads: CASSLNTGGDGYTF. The CDR3 DNA follows: TGTGCCAGCAGCTTAAATACAGGGGGCGATGGCTACACCTTC.

The CDR3 DNA sequence: TGTGCCTGGAGTGCCAGGGGTCTTCGGCCTATGAACACTGAAGCTTTCTTT. It is translated as CAWSARGLRPMNTEAFF. The chain combines TRBV30 with TRBJ1-1; weak D call: TRBD1 (6 bases). The ends were cut back, 1 base at V and 0 bases at J, with 18 bases in the middle. This CDR3 is 17 amino acids long. Per germline, CDR1 GTSNPN and CDR2 SVGIG (reference sequence).

This sequence joins TRBV11-2 and TRBJ2-7; D might be TRBD1 (6 bases). CDR3 length: 13 amino acids. Germline V gene data show CDR1 as SGHAT and CDR2 as FQNNGV. V dropped 5 bases and J dropped 3 bases, with 11 bases sitting between them. CDR3 amino acids: CASSRTADYEQYF. In nucleotides, the CDR3 is TGTGCCAGCAGCCGGACAGCAGACTACGAGCAGTACTTC.

The J gene is TRBJ1-5, the V gene TRBV27; perhaps TRBD1 as D (6 bases). Trimming removed 5 bases at V and 4 bases at J, with 12 bases between. This CDR3 has 14 amino acids. Germline lookup yields CDR1 MNHEY and CDR2 SMNVEV (reference sequence). The CDR3 is CASSTGLLNQPQHF. CDR3 in DNA: TGTGCCAGCAGTACAGGGTTATTGAATCAGCCCCAGCATTTT.

The chain couples TRBV25-1 to TRBJ2-3; 8 bases fit TRBD2. This CDR3 has 15 amino acids. With V trimmed by 3 bases and J by 2 bases, 4 bases remained unmatched. CDR1 and CDR2 (germline): MGHDK, SYGVNS. Here the CDR3 DNA reads TGTGCCAGCAGTGATCCAGCGGGGGTCACAGATACGCAGTATTTT. This encodes CASSDPAGVTDTQYF. The full variable domain, its missing parts supplied by reference TRBV25-1 and TRBJ2-3, is EADIYQTPRYLVIGTGKKITLECSQTMGHDKMYWYQQDPGMELHLIHYSYGVNSTEKGDLSSESTVSRIRTEHFPLTLESARPSHTSQYLCASSDPAGVTDTQYFGPGTRLTVL.

This clone was seen only once. This sequence joins TRBV18 and TRBJ1-4; 9 nucleotides align to TRBD1. Losses at the gene ends were 4 bases for V and 2 bases for J; bases not matched to a gene: 11. The CDR3 contains 18 residues. Germline assignment: CDR1 KGHSH and CDR2 LQKENI. The CDR3 spells CASSQFPGQGTTNEKLFF. The CDR3 coding sequence is TGTGCCAGCTCACAATTTCCGGGACAGGGTACGACTAATGAAAAACTGTTTTTT.

This clone was seen more than once but under ten times. J is TRBJ2-3 and V is TRBV29-1; 11 bases fit TRBD1. Germline V gene data show CDR1 as SQVTM and CDR2 as ANQGSEA. The CDR3 extends over 15 amino acids. V was pared by 6 bases and J by 3 bases, with 8 bases of the junction left unmatched. The CDR3 sequence: CSVSTGTGGTDTQYF. Here the CDR3 DNA reads TGCAGCGTGTCCACCGGGACAGGGGGGACAGATACGCAGTATTTT.

The count of this clone is one. The rearrangement uses TRBV24-1 and TRBJ2-1, with 11 positions matching TRBD1. This CDR3 is 15 amino acids long. Germline-derived CDR1 and CDR2 are KGHDR and SFDVKD. J was trimmed by 8 bases and V by 5 bases; bases with no gene match: 7. The CDR3 DNA sequence: TGTGCCACCAGTGGCAAGGACAGGGGGCGTGATGAGCAGTTCTTC. As protein: CATSGKDRGRDEQFF.

This clone was observed a single time. The rearrangement links TRBV5-4 to TRBJ2-3; 10 bases line up with TRBD2. CDR1 SGHNT and CDR2 YYREEE come from the germline V gene (reference sequence). With V trimmed by 4 bases and J by 3 bases, 2 bases remained unmatched. The CDR3 totals 14 residues. CDR3 bases: TGTGCCAGCAGCGGACTAGCGGAGACAGATACGCAGTATTTT. It is translated as CASSGLAETDTQYF.

The rearrangement links TRBV18 to TRBJ1-2; 7 bases agree with TRBD1. With 3 bases clipped from V and 2 bases from J, the junction kept 3 bases outside the gene matches. The CDR3 contains 14 residues. Germline CDR1 KGHSH, CDR2 LQKENI. CDR3 sequence: CASSPLTGNYGYTF. In nucleotides, the CDR3 is TGTGCCAGCTCACCGCTGACAGGGAACTATGGCTACACCTTC.

This clone is medium-sized within its sample. The chain employs TRBV30 and TRBJ2-7; 7 nucleotides align to TRBD1. The CDR3 is 14 residues long. The V and J ends lost 3 bases and 1 base, in that order; junction bases with no gene match: 6. The germline V gene encodes CDR1 GTSNPN and CDR2 SVGIG (reference sequence). CDR3 residues: CAWSGTAFSYEQYF. The CDR3 DNA follows: TGTGCCTGGAGCGGGACAGCTTTTTCCTACGAGCAGTACTTC. Combining the CDR3 with reference TRBV30 and TRBJ2-7 gives the whole variable domain SQTIHQWPATLVQPVGSPLSLECTVEGTSNPNLYWYRQAAGRGLQLLFYSVGIGQISSEVPQNLSASRPQDRQFILSSKKLLLSDSGFYLCAWSGTAFSYEQYFGPGTRLTVT.

The chain uses TRBV6-6 and TRBJ1-5; 7 bases match TRBD1. V gave up 5 bases and J gave up 4 bases; unmatched junction bases: 11. This CDR3 has 16 residues. CDR1 and CDR2 from the germline V gene are MNHNY and SVGAGI (reference sequence). CDR3 region: CASSPTAGQRNQPQHF. In nucleotides, the CDR3 is TGTGCCAGCAGTCCAACTGCGGGACAGAGAAATCAGCCCCAGCATTTT.

CDR3 DNA sequence: TGTGCCAGCAGTCAATCCCAGAGCACAGATACGCAGTATTTT. Protein product: CASSQSQSTDTQYF. The gene calls are TRBV6-4 and TRBJ2-3; no clear D gene. V dropped 5 bases and J dropped 0 bases, with 9 bases sitting between them. The germline gives CDR1 MRHNA, CDR2 SNTAGT. This CDR3 is built from 14 residues.

The rearrangement links TRBV7-9 to TRBJ2-6; the D gene is possibly TRBD2 (6 bases). The CDR3 totals 19 residues. V was trimmed by 2 bases and J by 0 bases, leaving 17 bases between them. Germline CDR1 SEHNR, CDR2 FQNEAQ (reference sequence). The DNA of the CDR3 is TGTGCCAGCAGCTTAAATTACGAGCGGGCCTACTCTGGGGCCAACGTCCTGACTTTC. It specifies CASSLNYERAYSGANVLTF.

The chain uses TRBV4-2 and TRBJ2-3; 13 nucleotides line up with TRBD2. J gave up 7 bases and V 0 bases, and 7 bases lay outside the gene matches. In germline, CDR1 is LGHNA, CDR2 YNFKEQ. This CDR3 has 17 amino acids. Written as DNA, the CDR3 is TGTGCCAGCAGCCAAGAAGAGACTAGCGGGGGGTTGAATACGCAGTATTTT. It specifies CASSQEETSGGLNTQYF.

The rearrangement uses TRBV10-3 and TRBJ1-1, with D perhaps TRBD1 (5 bases). V lost 8 bases and J lost 4, with 14 bases in between. Germline loops: CDR1 ENHRY, CDR2 SYGVKD. This CDR3 comprises 13 residues. CDR3 protein: CAISPLGGTEAFF. In DNA, the CDR3 is TGTGCCATCTCCCCTTTGGGGGGCACTGAAGCTTTCTTT.

This CDR3 is CASSQELAHNEQFF. The CDR3 DNA is TGCGCCAGCAGCCAAGAACTAGCTCACAATGAGCAGTTCTTC. The chain combines TRBV4-1 with TRBJ2-1, with D perhaps TRBD2 (6 bases). The CDR3 spans 14 residues. Germline V gene data show CDR1 as MGHRA and CDR2 as YSYEKL. Between the trimmed V and J ends, which lost 0 bases and 5 bases, there was a span of 8 bases.

This clone was picked up one time. The chain uses TRBV7-3 and TRBJ2-1, with 9 bases fitting TRBD1. Germline values: CDR1 SGHTA, CDR2 FQGTGA. V trimming: 3 bases; J trimming: 2 bases; junction bases outside the gene matches: 2. This CDR3 has 15 residues. The CDR3 bases are TGTGCCAGCAGCTTCAGACAGGGGGCCTACAATGAGCAGTTCTTC. Protein sequence: CASSFRQGAYNEQFF. The complete variable domain, with remaining parts taken from reference TRBV7-3 and TRBJ2-1, reads GAGVSQTPSNKVTEKGKYVELRCDPISGHTALYWYRQSLGQGPEFLIYFQGTGAADDSGLPNDRFFAVRPEGSVSTLKIQRTERGDSAVYLCASSFRQGAYNEQFFGPGTRLTVL.

This clone was detected a few times. The chain is built from TRBV7-9 and TRBJ2-7; 7 bases are a match to TRBD1. CDR1 and CDR2 from the germline V gene are SEHNR and FQNEAQ (reference sequence). Unmatched junction bases numbered 11, after V lost 5 bases and J lost 4 bases. The CDR3 extends over 15 amino acids. CDR3 sequence reads: CASSRTGQMTYEQYF. CDR3 in DNA: TGTGCCAGCAGCCGGACGGGACAGATGACTTACGAGCAGTACTTC. Drawing the rest from reference TRBV7-9 and TRBJ2-7, the complete variable domain is DTGVSQNPRHKITKRGQNVTFRCDPISEHNRLYWYRQTLGQGPEFLTYFQNEAQLEKSRLLSDRFSAERPKGSFSTLEIQRTEQGDSAMYLCASSRTGQMTYEQYFGPGTRLTVT.

The chain combines TRBV7-9 with TRBJ1-1, with a weak D call TRBD1 (5 bases). The CDR3 is made up of 14 amino acids. Germline V gene sequence: CDR1 SEHNR, CDR2 FQNEAQ (reference sequence). The V end was cut by 4 bases, the J end by 2 bases, with 11 bases between. CDR3 sequence: CASSWVRANTEAFF. CDR3 nucleotide sequence: TGTGCCAGCAGCTGGGTCAGGGCCAACACTGAAGCTTTCTTT.

J is TRBJ2-7 and V is TRBV4-1, with a weak D call TRBD2 (6 bases). The CDR3 is made up of 17 amino acids. Trimming pared 0 bases from V and 3 bases from J, leaving 18 bases between. CDR1 is MGHRA, CDR2 YSYEKL, per germline. CDR3 loop: CASSQDPRTTGRYEQYF. The DNA for the CDR3 is TGCGCCAGCAGCCAAGATCCGCGGACTACGGGTCGCTACGAGCAGTACTTC.

The chain couples TRBV7-6 to TRBJ2-3; D possibly corresponds to TRBD2 (5 bases). Between the trimmed V and J ends, which lost 8 bases and 4 bases, there was a span of 7 bases. In germline, CDR1 is SGHVS, CDR2 FNYEAQ. This CDR3 contains 11 residues. The CDR3 loop is CASGGADTQYF. For the CDR3, the DNA is TGTGCCAGCGGAGGAGCAGATACGCAGTATTTT.